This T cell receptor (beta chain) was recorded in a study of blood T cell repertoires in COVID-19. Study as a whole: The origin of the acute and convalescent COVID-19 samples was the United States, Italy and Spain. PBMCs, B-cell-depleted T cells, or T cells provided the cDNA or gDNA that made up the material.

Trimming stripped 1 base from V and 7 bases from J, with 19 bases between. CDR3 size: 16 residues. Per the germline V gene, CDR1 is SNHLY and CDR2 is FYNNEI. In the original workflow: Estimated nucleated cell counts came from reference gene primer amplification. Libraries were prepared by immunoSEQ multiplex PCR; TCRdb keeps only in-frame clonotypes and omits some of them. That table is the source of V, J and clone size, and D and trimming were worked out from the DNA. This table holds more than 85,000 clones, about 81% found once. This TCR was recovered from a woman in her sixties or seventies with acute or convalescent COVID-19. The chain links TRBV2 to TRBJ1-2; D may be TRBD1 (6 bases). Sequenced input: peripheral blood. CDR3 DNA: TGTGCCAGCAGTGAAGAATTGGCAAGGGGGGGGAGTGGCTACACCTTC. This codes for CASSEELARGGSGYTF.